These T cell receptor beta chains were read from a single sample in a study of regulatory T cells in long-lasting Graves disease. TCRdb itself ran the multiplex PCR reads through MiXCR, one entry per CDR3 protein. Counted here are almost 350,000 distinct CDR3 sequences, 15% to 20% occurring once; the ten biggest clones make up about 29%. Sequenced here: peripheral blood mononuclear cells (PBMCs), sampled when the disease was refractory, from a patient treated with antithyroid drugs. These receptors all stem from a female donor with Graves disease. Both conserved end residues are part of each CDR3. Fields, in order: D gene, clone size, V gene, J gene, CDR3 protein, CDR3 DNA. D genes are given only for firm matches. Where a row states a size, it is once, few, many or the class of an expanded clone; other rows omit it.

>.|many|TRBV24-1|TRBJ2-4
CATSAADPSRGIQYF
TGTGCCACCAGTGCGGCAGACCCTAGCCGGGGCATTCAGTACTTC
>.|few|TRBV7-9|TRBJ2-3
CASSSSGARSDTQYF
TGTGCCAGCAGCTCCTCGGGGGCCCGCTCAGATACGCAGTATTTT
>.|few|TRBV13|TRBJ1-2
CASSLSVLRYGYTF
TGTGCCAGCAGCTTGTCGGTCCTTAGGTATGGCTACACCTTC
>.|many|TRBV2|TRBJ2-4
CASSDEDGKTIQYF
TGTGCCAGCAGTGACGAAGACGGGAAAACCATTCAGTACTTC
>TRBD2|.|TRBV28|TRBJ2-5
CASSLILAGGPRTQYF
TGTGCCAGCAGTTTAATCCTAGCGGGGGGTCCGAGGACCCAGTACTTC
>.|.|TRBV9|TRBJ1-1
CASSVALGADRAFF
TGTGCCAGCAGCGTAGCGCTGGGGGCGGATAGAGCTTTCTTT
>TRBD1|.|TRBV30|TRBJ2-6
CAWSDRGSGANVLTF
TGTGCCTGGAGTGACAGGGGGTCTGGGGCCAACGTCCTGACTTTC
>.|few|TRBV11-3|TRBJ2-7
CASSASNTYEQYF
TGTGCCAGCAGCGCTTCAAATACCTACGAGCAGTACTTC
>TRBD1|.|TRBV6-2/TRBV6-3|TRBJ1-4
CASRTRDRVDEKLFF
TGTGCCAGCAGAACCCGGGACAGGGTCGATGAAAAACTGTTTTTT
>TRBD2|few|TRBV7-3|TRBJ2-7
CASSHGLAGEEQYF
TGTGCCAGCAGTCACGGACTAGCGGGAGAAGAGCAGTACTTC
>TRBD2|.|TRBV7-2|TRBJ2-1
CASSLRASGGQSREQFF
TGTGCCAGCAGCTTAAGGGCTAGCGGGGGGCAGTCTCGTGAGCAGTTCTTC
>TRBD2|.|TRBV20-1|TRBJ2-2
CSARGREGTGELFF
TGCAGTGCTAGGGGGCGGGAGGGCACCGGGGAGCTGTTTTTT
>.|many|TRBV28|TRBJ1-1
CASSLFGVNTEAFF
TGTGCCAGCAGTTTGTTCGGCGTGAACACTGAAGCTTTCTTT
>.|many|TRBV5-1|TRBJ2-7
CASSLDRATYEQYF
TGCGCCAGCAGCTTAGATCGCGCAACCTACGAGCAGTACTTC
>TRBD2|many|TRBV20-1|TRBJ2-4
CSAISGGLAKNIQYF
TGCAGTGCCATAAGCGGGGGACTAGCCAAAAACATTCAGTACTTC
>TRBD1|many|TRBV20-1|TRBJ2-4
CSADRDSMNIQYF
TGCAGTGCTGACAGGGACAGCATGAACATTCAGTACTTC
>.|many|TRBV11-1|TRBJ2-7
CASSLTDGTYEQYF
TGTGCCAGCAGCTTAACGGACGGCACCTACGAGCAGTACTTC
>.|.|TRBV11-2|TRBJ1-4
CASSLNWGTREKLFF
TGTGCCAGCAGCTTAAATTGGGGCACTAGGGAAAAACTGTTTTTT
>.|many|TRBV6-1|TRBJ2-5
CATATGRPTGPRETQYF
TGTGCCACCGCGACCGGTAGACCGACAGGTCCCAGGGAGACCCAGTACTTC
>.|.|TRBV7-9|TRBJ2-7
CASSLGLVGQSSSYEQYF
TGTGCCAGCAGCTTAGGATTGGTAGGACAGTCGAGCTCCTACGAGCAGTACTTC